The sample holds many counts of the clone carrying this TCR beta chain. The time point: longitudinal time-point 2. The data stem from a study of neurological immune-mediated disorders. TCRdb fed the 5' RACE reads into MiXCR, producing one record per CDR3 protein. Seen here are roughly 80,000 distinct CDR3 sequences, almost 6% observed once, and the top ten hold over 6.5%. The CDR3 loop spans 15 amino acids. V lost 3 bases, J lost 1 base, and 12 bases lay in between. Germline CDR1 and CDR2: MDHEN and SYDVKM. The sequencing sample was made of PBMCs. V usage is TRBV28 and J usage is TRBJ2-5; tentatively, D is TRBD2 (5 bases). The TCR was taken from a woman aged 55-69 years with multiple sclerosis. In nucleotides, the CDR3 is TGTGCCAGCAGTTTTCTGGCGGGTGGCCAAGAGACCCAGTACTTC. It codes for CASSFLAGGQETQYF.